Below, one TCR beta chain is given with its context. Its matching antigen is unknown. Clones were sequenced by immunoSEQ multiplex PCR, and TCRdb holds only the in-frame ones, with some missing. The table includes more than 95,000 clones, around nine tenths detected once. This entry comes from a study of T cell responses to AZD1222 COVID-19 vaccine. Study-level results: Repertoire sampling occurred only after the peak T cell response. Clonal diversity was possibly underestimated, and the donors were mostly white British, with more females.

Second doses at about 4 or about 12 weeks were pooled. Per the germline V gene, CDR1 is SEHNR and CDR2 is FQNEAQ (reference sequence). The J segment lost 1 base and the V segment lost 5 bases, leaving 5 bases of the junction unmatched. The CDR3 consists of 15 residues. The rearrangement uses TRBV7-9 and TRBJ1-1; the match to TRBD1 covers 9 bases. Source: peripheral blood, taken 28 days after the second AZD1222 dose. The sequence was collected from an adult who received the AZD1222 COVID-19 vaccine. The DNA for the CDR3 is TGTGCCAGCAGCCTCGGGACAGGGACGAACACTGAAGCTTTCTTT. This encodes CASSLGTGTNTEAFF.